The rows below give T cell receptor beta chains drawn from one sample of a study of blood T cells in healthy people across ages. TCRdb fed the 5' RACE reads into MiXCR, producing one record per CDR3 protein. The sample yields about 1.6 million distinct CDR3 sequences, 34% seen once. The sequenced material came from blood. The receptors here all came from a woman aged 25 to 39 in good health. CDR3s include the opening cysteine and the closing phenylalanine or tryptophan. D genes are given only for firm matches. Size is stated for part of the rows, as once, few or many counts, or as a class when the clone is expanded.

many	TRBD1	TRBV2	TRBJ2-5	TGTGCCAGCAGTGGACAGGGTGAGACCCAGTACTTC	CASSGQGETQYF
.	.	TRBV7-2	TRBJ1-1	TGTGCCAGCAGCTTACAGGTGGGGAAAGCTTTCTTT	CASSLQVGKAFF
.	.	TRBV4-1	TRBJ2-3	TGCGCCAGCAGCCAACCCAGGGTAAGGACAGATACGCAGTATTTT	CASSQPRVRTDTQYF
.	.	TRBV7-9	TRBJ1-2	TGTGCCAGCAGCTCCACCTGGGGGCACGGCTACACCTTC	CASSSTWGHGYTF
.	TRBD2	TRBV5-1	TRBJ2-1	TGCGCCAGCAGCAAAAGTAGCGGGGGGGCAGGCAATGAGCAGTTCTTC	CASSKSSGGAGNEQFF
once	.	TRBV5-1	TRBJ2-3	TGCGCCAGCAGCTCTCCGACAGGGGGAACTAGCGGGGACGGCACAGATACGCAGTATTTT	CASSSPTGGTSGDGTDTQYF
many	TRBD1	TRBV29-1	TRBJ2-3	TGCAGCGTTGAAGGGACAGGGCCACAGGGGTCGCAGTATTTT	CSVEGTGPQGSQYF
once	.	TRBV6-6	TRBJ1-6	TGTGCCAGCAGTTACCAGGGTAGGGGAGGGTCACCCCTCCACTTT	CASSYQGRGGSPLHF
.	TRBD2	TRBV20-1	TRBJ2-3	TGCAGTGCTAGGGAGGGGACTAGCGGGAGGGATACGCAGTATTTT	CSAREGTSGRDTQYF
few	TRBD2	TRBV2	TRBJ2-1	TGTGCCAGCAGTGAGCGGGGGGGTCTCTACAATGAGCAGTTCTTC	CASSERGGLYNEQFF
.	.	TRBV5-6	TRBJ1-6	TGTGCCAGCAGCGCGGGACACTCTAATTCACCCCTCCACTTT	CASSAGHSNSPLHF
.	.	TRBV21-1	TRBJ1-3	TGTGCCAGCAGCAAAAATACTGGGACAGGAGTCTCTGGAAACACCATATATTTT	CASSKNTGTGVSGNTIYF
.	.	TRBV7-9	TRBJ2-3	TGTGCCAGCAGCTCCGCGTTAGGGGCCCCAGATACGCAGTATTTT	CASSSALGAPDTQYF
few	TRBD2	TRBV20-1	TRBJ2-1	TGCAGTGCTAGAGGTAGCGGGACTCACTACAATGAGCAGTTCTTC	CSARGSGTHYNEQFF
.	TRBD2	TRBV4-1	TRBJ2-1	TGCGCCGGCAGCGTCGGACTAGCCCCCAATGAGCAGTTCTTC	CAGSVGLAPNEQFF
.	.	TRBV9	TRBJ2-7	TGTGCCAGCACCACAGGGGCGGGGAACTACGAGCAGTACTTC	CASTTGAGNYEQYF
few	.	TRBV7-2	TRBJ1-4	TGTGCCAGCACCAAAAATTGGGGTGCAACTAATGAAAAACTGTTTTTT	CASTKNWGATNEKLFF
few	.	TRBV7-2	TRBJ1-6	TGTGCCAGCAGCTCCCGGACAAGAGATAATTCACCCCTCCACTTT	CASSSRTRDNSPLHF
.	TRBD2	TRBV9	TRBJ2-5	TGTGCCAGCAGCGTATACGGGGGGGAGCAAGAGACCCAGTACTTC	CASSVYGGEQETQYF
few	TRBD2	TRBV20-1	TRBJ2-5	TGCAGTGCTAGGGCGACTAGCGGGGGGCCAGGGGCCCAGTACTTC	CSARATSGGPGAQYF
.	.	TRBV13	TRBJ2-7	TGTGCCAGCAACCGGTCGGACGAACTCTACGAGCAGTACTTC	CASNRSDELYEQYF
few	.	TRBV5-1	TRBJ2-7	TGCGCCAGCAGCTTGGGACAGATTAGCTACTACGAGCAGTACTTC	CASSLGQISYYEQYF
many	TRBD2	TRBV29-1	TRBJ2-3	TGCAGCGAGGGACTAGCTCTCGGAGATACGCAGTATTTT	CSEGLALGDTQYF
.	TRBD1	TRBV3-1	TRBJ1-1	TGTGCCGCCCGACGGGACAGTACCACACCGGGCACTGAAGCTTTCTTT	CAARRDSTTPGTEAFF
few	.	TRBV6-1	TRBJ1-2	TGTGCCAGCAGTGAATGGGCACAGACTAACTATGGCTACACCTTC	CASSEWAQTNYGYTF
.	.	TRBV20-1	TRBJ2-3	TGCAGTGCTACCGGGGTTAGCACAGATACGCAGTATTTT	CSATGVSTDTQYF
.	.	TRBV5-1	TRBJ2-5	TGCGCCAGCAGCTTTACTTCGGCCGGAGAGACCCAGTACTTC	CASSFTSAGETQYF
.	.	TRBV20-1	TRBJ2-7	TGCAGTGCTAGCGGGACTAGGACAGGGAGCTACGAGCAGTACTTC	CSASGTRTGSYEQYF
many	.	TRBV6-5	TRBJ1-5	TGTGCCAGCAGGGCTAGGGGAGACAATCAGCCCCAGCATTTT	CASRARGDNQPQHF
few	.	TRBV10-3	TRBJ1-2	TGTGCCATCAGTGAGTCGGCCAGGGGAACCTATGGCTACACCTTC	CAISESARGTYGYTF
many	.	TRBV7-9	TRBJ2-5	TGTGCCAGCAGCTTAGTGCTAGCGACTCAAGAGACCCAGTACTTC	CASSLVLATQETQYF
few	TRBD1	TRBV7-6	TRBJ2-1	TGTGCCAGCAGCCCCAGCCTGCCGGGACAGTACAATGAGCAGTTCTTC	CASSPSLPGQYNEQFF
.	.	TRBV3-1	TRBJ1-5	TGTGCCAGCAGCCAAGATCTAAGTGGGGGCAATCAGCCCCAGCATTTT	CASSQDLSGGNQPQHF
.	TRBD1	TRBV6-5	TRBJ2-7	TGTGCCAGCAGTTATTCCGCGGACAGGGCCTACGAGCAGTACTTC	CASSYSADRAYEQYF
.	TRBD2	TRBV27	TRBJ2-3	TGTGCCAGCAGTTTACCAGCGGGGGGTACAGATACGCAGTATTTT	CASSLPAGGTDTQYF
many	TRBD2	TRBV10-3	TRBJ2-1	TGTGCCACCTCCCTAGCGGGGGGGCAGGGTGAGCAGTTCTTC	CATSLAGGQGEQFF
once	.	TRBV18	TRBJ2-3	TGTGCCAGCTCACCCCGGGAGCAGGGCACAGATACGCAGTATTTT	CASSPREQGTDTQYF
.	.	TRBV7-9	TRBJ2-7	TGTGCCAGCAGCCCCCGTCCCCGCTCCTACGAGCAGTACTTC	CASSPRPRSYEQYF
.	TRBD2	TRBV5-1	TRBJ2-5	TGCGCCAGCAGCTGGACTAGCGGGGCAACGGGGAGCGACCAGTACTTC	CASSWTSGATGSDQYF
.	.	TRBV20-1	TRBJ2-5	TGCAGTGCAATCACAATTACCCAAGAGACCCAGTACTTC	CSAITITQETQYF
many	TRBD1	TRBV25-1	TRBJ2-7	TGTGCCAGCAGTCACCCGGGACAGTCCTACGAGCAGTACTTC	CASSHPGQSYEQYF
.	.	TRBV18	TRBJ2-7	TGTGCCAGCTCACCAGTTGCAGAAAGCTACGAGCAGTACTTC	CASSPVAESYEQYF
.	.	TRBV27	TRBJ1-4	TGTGCCAGCAGCACCTCCGGAGCAGATAACGAAAAACTGTTTTTT	CASSTSGADNEKLFF
.	TRBD2	TRBV10-2	TRBJ2-3	TGCGCCAGCAGAGGGACTAGCGGGGGGGCTACAGATACGCAGTATTTT	CASRGTSGGATDTQYF
.	.	TRBV2	TRBJ2-5	TGTGCCAGCAGTGAGGTGGCAGGGAGGCAAGAGACCCAGTACTTC	CASSEVAGRQETQYF
once	TRBD1	TRBV6-1	TRBJ2-5	TGTGCCACCACTCTCTCTGTGGGACAGGCAGGGTCTAGGGAGCAGTACTTC	CATTLSVGQAGSREQYF
few	TRBD1	TRBV4-1	TRBJ1-5	TGCGCCAGCAGCCAAGGAGCCTTAACAGGGGGTCAGCCCCAGCATTTT	CASSQGALTGGQPQHF
.	.	TRBV7-9	TRBJ2-3	TGTGCCAGCAACTTCCCGCAGCTAGCCAGCACAGATACGCAGTATTTT	CASNFPQLASTDTQYF
many	TRBD1	TRBV20-1	TRBJ2-3	TGCAGTACCGTAGGGTCGAGACAGGGTAAAGATACGCAGTATTTT	CSTVGSRQGKDTQYF
few	TRBD2	TRBV11-2	TRBJ2-3	TGTGCCAGCAGCTTAACGGCTAGGTTTAGGACTAGCGGGACAGATACGCAGTATTTT	CASSLTARFRTSGTDTQYF
.	.	TRBV9	TRBJ2-5	TGTGCCAGCAGCGTAGAAGGGCTGCCCGAGACCCAGTACTTC	CASSVEGLPETQYF
.	TRBD2	TRBV27	TRBJ2-3	TGTGCCAGCAGTTTATTCCCAGCGGGGCGGGATACGCAGTATTTT	CASSLFPAGRDTQYF
many	TRBD1	TRBV7-2	TRBJ2-3	TGTGCCAGCGCCTGGACAGGGGCAAAAACAGATACGCAGTATTTT	CASAWTGAKTDTQYF
few	.	TRBV10-3	TRBJ2-1	TGTGCCATCAGTGAGAGAGGGGGAAATACTTACAATGAGCAGTTCTTC	CAISERGGNTYNEQFF
few	.	TRBV20-1	TRBJ1-5	TGCAGTGCTAGCCGGATGGGGAGGGACAATCAGCCCCAGCATTTT	CSASRMGRDNQPQHF
few	.	TRBV30	TRBJ2-3	TGTGCCTGGAGTCGATGGCCGGGAGATACGCAGTATTTT	CAWSRWPGDTQYF
few	TRBD2	TRBV11-1	TRBJ2-5	TGTGCCAGCAGTCGCACACTAGCGGGGTTGGAGACCCAGTACTTC	CASSRTLAGLETQYF